These 12 T cell receptor beta chains were sequenced from one sample in a study of siplizumab effects on memory and regulatory T cells. Clones were sequenced by immunoSEQ multiplex PCR, and TCRdb holds only the in-frame ones, with some missing. The repertoire holds 75,000 to 95,000 clones, with 85% to 90% as singletons. The sample was CD4+ T cells sorted from blood. These receptors were taken from a human donor in good health.

V usage is TRBV15 and J usage is TRBJ1-5, with D possibly matching TRBD1 (5 bases). V was pared by 5 bases and J by 0 bases, with 14 bases between. This CDR3 comprises 16 residues. Germline V gives CDR1 LNHNV, CDR2 YYDKDF (reference sequence). CDR3 nucleotides: TGTGCCACCAGCCGCCCGGGGCAGTATAGCAATCAGCCCCAGCATTTT. This encodes CATSRPGQYSNQPQHF.

This chain connects TRBV2 to TRBJ2-3, with TRBD2 matching over 13 bases. V lost 9 bases, J lost 2 bases, and 20 bases stayed unmatched. Looked up from germline, CDR1 is SNHLY and CDR2 is FYNNEI. CDR3 length equals 20 residues. CDR3 in amino acids: CARDLLGLAGFSPYTDTQYF. Here the CDR3 DNA reads TGTGCCAGGGATCTACTGGGACTAGCGGGATTCTCTCCCTACACAGATACGCAGTATTTT.

The V call is TRBV5-4, the J call TRBJ2-2, with D perhaps matching TRBD2 (5 bases). Germline V gene data show CDR1 as SGHNT and CDR2 as YYREEE (reference sequence). V lost 2 bases and J lost 7, with 9 bases in between. This CDR3 region has 13 residues. CDR3 protein: CASSFPGIGELFF. The DNA for the CDR3 is TGTGCCAGCAGCTTTCCGGGAATCGGGGAGCTGTTTTTT.

The CDR3 reads CASSFFYGVIYEQYF. The CDR3 DNA is TGCGCCAGCAGCTTCTTCTATGGGGTGATCTACGAGCAGTACTTC. The chain links TRBV5-1 to TRBJ2-7; unclear D gene. Trimming took 2 bases from V and 3 from J, leaving 15 bases between them. CDR1 SGHRS and CDR2 YFSETQ come from the germline V gene. The CDR3 runs 15 residues.

This chain connects TRBV30 to TRBJ1-6; D possibly corresponds to TRBD1 (5 bases). In germline, CDR1 is GTSNPN, CDR2 SVGIG (reference sequence). This CDR3 comprises 13 residues. Trimming took off 5 bases at V and 10 bases at J, with 15 bases between the two ends. The CDR3 loop is CAWLPGPQSPLHF. In DNA, the CDR3 is TGTGCCTGGCTACCGGGACCACAATCACCCCTCCACTTT.

The chain carries TRBV7-3 and TRBJ2-3; D gene unclear. The germline V gene encodes CDR1 SGHTA and CDR2 FQGTGA. The CDR3 runs to 14 residues. V was trimmed by 1 base and J by 1 base, leaving 6 bases between them. The CDR3 loop reads CASSLITGTDTQYF. In DNA form, the CDR3 reads TGTGCCAGCAGCTTAATTACAGGCACAGATACGCAGTATTTT.

The chain couples TRBV7-9 to TRBJ1-2, with a possible D match to TRBD1 (6 bases). The CDR3 is made up of 15 amino acids. The germline V and J ends were trimmed by 0 bases and 4 bases, with 12 bases remaining between them. The germline V gene has CDR1 SEHNR and CDR2 FQNEAQ (reference sequence). CDR3 residues: CASSLAHEGVYGYTF. CDR3 nucleotides: TGTGCCAGCAGCTTAGCACACGAGGGGGTCTATGGCTACACCTTC.

This clone has just a few counts. The rearrangement uses TRBV4-1 and TRBJ1-2; TRBD1 aligns across 7 bases. In germline, CDR1 is MGHRA, CDR2 YSYEKL. The CDR3 runs to 15 residues. V lost 1 base and J lost 7; bases outside the gene matches: 9. CDR3 DNA sequence: TGCGCCAGCAGCCAAGTGGACAGGCAGAACATTGGCTACACCTTC. It encodes CASSQVDRQNIGYTF.

The chain is built from TRBV7-2 and TRBJ1-2; the match to TRBD1 covers 8 bases. The CDR3 length is 17 residues. CDR1 SGHTA and CDR2 FQGNSA come from the germline V gene. V dropped 4 bases and J dropped 7; count of bases not matched to a gene: 17. In DNA, the CDR3 is TGTGCCAGCAGCTCCCCGGGGGCAGGGGGCTTGAGGTTTGGCTACACCTTC. Encoded protein: CASSSPGAGGLRFGYTF.

The chain joins TRBV5-1 to TRBJ2-1, with 7 bases lining up with TRBD1. This CDR3 contains 13 residues. Trimming removed 8 bases from V and 4 bases from J; junction bases left unmatched: 6. Per the germline V gene, CDR1 is SGHRS and CDR2 is YFSETQ. CDR3 protein: CASNAGGYNEQFF. CDR3 DNA: TGCGCCAGTAACGCAGGGGGTTACAATGAGCAGTTCTTC.

This clone was found once. The rearrangement uses TRBV4-2 and TRBJ2-5, with 7 bases matching TRBD2. The CDR3 contains 17 residues. V lost 1 base to trimming and J lost 0 bases; unmatched junction nucleotides: 8. Looked up from germline, CDR1 is LGHNA and CDR2 is YNFKEQ. Here the CDR3 DNA reads TGTGCCAGCAGCCAAGGGGGGGGACCAACGTACCAAGAGACCCAGTACTTC. Protein product: CASSQGGGPTYQETQYF.

This clone was observed a single time. The CDR3 DNA follows: TGTGCCAGCAGCTATAAAAGAACGTCCCTTGCAACTAATGAAAAACTGTTTTTT. It specifies CASSYKRTSLATNEKLFF. The chain joins TRBV5-4 to TRBJ1-4; D is ambiguous. Trimming removed 3 bases at V and 0 bases at J, with 18 bases between. This CDR3 contains 18 residues. Germline lookup yields CDR1 SGHNT and CDR2 YYREEE (reference sequence).